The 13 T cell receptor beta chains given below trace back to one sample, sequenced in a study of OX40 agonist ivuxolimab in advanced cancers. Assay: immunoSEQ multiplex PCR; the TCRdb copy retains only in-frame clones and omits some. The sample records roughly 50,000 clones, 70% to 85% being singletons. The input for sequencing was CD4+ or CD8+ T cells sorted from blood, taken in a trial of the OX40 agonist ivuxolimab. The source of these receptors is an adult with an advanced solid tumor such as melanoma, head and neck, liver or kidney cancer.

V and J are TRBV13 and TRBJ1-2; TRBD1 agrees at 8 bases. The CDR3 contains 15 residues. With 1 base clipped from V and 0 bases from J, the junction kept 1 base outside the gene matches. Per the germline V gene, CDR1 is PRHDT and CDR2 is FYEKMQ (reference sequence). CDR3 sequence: CASSLEQGANYGYTF. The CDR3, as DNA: TGTGCCAGCAGCTTAGAACAGGGGGCTAACTATGGCTACACCTTC.

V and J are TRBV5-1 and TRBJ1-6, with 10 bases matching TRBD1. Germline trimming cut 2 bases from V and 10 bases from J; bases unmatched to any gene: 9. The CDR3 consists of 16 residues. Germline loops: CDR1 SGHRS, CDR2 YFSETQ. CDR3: CASSFVGGQGKSPLHF. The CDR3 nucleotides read TGCGCCAGCAGCTTTGTTGGGGGACAGGGGAAATCACCCCTCCACTTT.

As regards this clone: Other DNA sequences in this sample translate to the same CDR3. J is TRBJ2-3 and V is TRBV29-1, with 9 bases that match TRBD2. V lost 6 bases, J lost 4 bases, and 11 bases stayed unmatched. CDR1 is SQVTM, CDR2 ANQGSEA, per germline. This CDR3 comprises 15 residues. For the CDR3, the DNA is TGCAGCGTCGCCCCGACTAGCGGAGCCGCAGATACGCAGTATTTT. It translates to CSVAPTSGAADTQYF.

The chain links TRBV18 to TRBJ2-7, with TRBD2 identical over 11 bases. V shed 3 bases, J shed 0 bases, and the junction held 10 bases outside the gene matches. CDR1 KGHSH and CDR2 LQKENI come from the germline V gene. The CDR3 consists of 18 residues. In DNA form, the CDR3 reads TGTGCCAGCTCACCGCCATGGTCTAGCGGGGGGAGCTCCTACGAGCAGTACTTC. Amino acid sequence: CASSPPWSSGGSSYEQYF.

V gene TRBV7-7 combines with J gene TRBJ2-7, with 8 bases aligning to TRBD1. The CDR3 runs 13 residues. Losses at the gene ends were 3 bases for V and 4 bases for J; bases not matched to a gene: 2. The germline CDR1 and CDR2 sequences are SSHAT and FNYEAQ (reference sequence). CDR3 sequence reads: CASSLGQEYEQYF. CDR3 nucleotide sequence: TGTGCCAGCAGCTTGGGACAGGAATACGAGCAGTACTTC.

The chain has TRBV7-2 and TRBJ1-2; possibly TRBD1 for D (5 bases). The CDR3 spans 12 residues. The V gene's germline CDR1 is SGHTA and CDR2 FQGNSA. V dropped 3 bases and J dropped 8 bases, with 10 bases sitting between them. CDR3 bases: TGTGCCAGCAGCTTGATGGGGCTCGGCTACACCTTC. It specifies CASSLMGLGYTF.

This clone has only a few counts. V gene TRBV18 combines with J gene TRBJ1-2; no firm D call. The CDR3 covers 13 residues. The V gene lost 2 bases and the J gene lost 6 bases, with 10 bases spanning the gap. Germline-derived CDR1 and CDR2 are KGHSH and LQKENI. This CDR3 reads CASSPFREDGYTF. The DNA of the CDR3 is TGTGCCAGCTCACCATTCCGGGAAGATGGCTACACCTTC.

For the CDR3, the DNA is TGTGCCAGCAGCCCCGGGACAGGGGTCTACAATGAGCAGTTCTTC. It yields the protein CASSPGTGVYNEQFF. The V gene is TRBV5-4, the J gene TRBJ2-1, with TRBD1 matching over 10 bases. The CDR3 extends over 15 amino acids. Germline V gene sequence: CDR1 SGHNT, CDR2 YYREEE (reference sequence). After removal of 4 bases from V and 3 bases from J, the junction contained 4 bases not matched to a gene.

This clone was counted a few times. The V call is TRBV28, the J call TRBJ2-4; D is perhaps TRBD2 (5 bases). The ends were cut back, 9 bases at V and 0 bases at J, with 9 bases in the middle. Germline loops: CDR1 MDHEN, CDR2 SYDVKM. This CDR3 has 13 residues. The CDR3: CASSEVAKNIQYF. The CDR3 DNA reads TGTGCCAGTAGCGAGGTAGCCAAAAACATTCAGTACTTC.

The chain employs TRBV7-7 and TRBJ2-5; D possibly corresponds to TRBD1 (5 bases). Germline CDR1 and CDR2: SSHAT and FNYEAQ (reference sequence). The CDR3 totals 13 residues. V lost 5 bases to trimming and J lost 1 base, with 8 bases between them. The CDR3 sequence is CASSPDTQETQYF. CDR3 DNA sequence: TGTGCCAGCAGCCCGGACACCCAAGAGACCCAGTACTTC.

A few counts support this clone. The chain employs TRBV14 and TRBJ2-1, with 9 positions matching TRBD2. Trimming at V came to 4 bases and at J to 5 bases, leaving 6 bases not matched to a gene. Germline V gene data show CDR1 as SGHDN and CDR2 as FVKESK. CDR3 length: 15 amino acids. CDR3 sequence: CASSLSGRRNNEQFF. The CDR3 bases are TGTGCCAGCAGCCTTAGCGGGAGAAGGAACAATGAGCAGTTCTTC.

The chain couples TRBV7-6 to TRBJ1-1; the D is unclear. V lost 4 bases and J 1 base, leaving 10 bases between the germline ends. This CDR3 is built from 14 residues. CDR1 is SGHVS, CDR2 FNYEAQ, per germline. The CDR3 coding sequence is TGTGCCAGCAGCTCCGGACTGCCGAACACTGAAGCTTTCTTT. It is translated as CASSSGLPNTEAFF.

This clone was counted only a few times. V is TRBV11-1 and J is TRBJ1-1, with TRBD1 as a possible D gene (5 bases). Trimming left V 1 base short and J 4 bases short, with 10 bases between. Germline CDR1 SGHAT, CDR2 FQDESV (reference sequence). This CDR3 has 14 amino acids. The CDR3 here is CASSLGRGSTEAFF. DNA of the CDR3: TGTGCCAGCAGCTTAGGCCGGGGGTCCACTGAAGCTTTCTTT. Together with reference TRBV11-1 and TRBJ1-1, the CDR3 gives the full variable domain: EAEVAQSPRYKITEKSQAVAFWCDPISGHATLYWYRQILGQGPELLVQFQDESVVDDSQLPKDRFSAERLKGVDSTLKIQPAELGDSAMYLCASSLGRGSTEAFFGQGTRLTVV.